The rows below give T cell receptor beta chains drawn from one sample of a study of T-cell memory formation after mild COVID-19. TCRdb re-called the 5' RACE reads with MiXCR, one entry per CDR3 protein. The sample shows around 250,000 distinct CDR3 sequences, around 15% of them seen only once. The sequenced sample consisted of PBMCs or a T cell subset sorted from them (not recorded which). The receptors were sampled from a man aged 18 to 29 who had mild COVID-19 (a few samples of this study predate the infection). Cell type and time point are not known. CDR3s leave out the opening cysteine and the closing phenylalanine or tryptophan.

J | V | CDR3
TRBJ1-1 | TRBV7-9 | ASSWGWGMNTEAF
TRBJ2-3 | TRBV5-5 | ASSMGLAGPDTQY
TRBJ1-5 | TRBV6-1 | ASSAGPWGDQPQH
TRBJ1-1 | TRBV15 | ATSRDFIEAF
TRBJ2-1 | TRBV4-2 | ASSQSDWNEQF
TRBJ1-5 | TRBV4-1 | ASSQGPYNQPQH
TRBJ1-2 | TRBV20-1 | SALQPTNYGYT
TRBJ2-5 | TRBV20-1 | SARSGTSQETQY
TRBJ2-2 | TRBV13 | ASRSTIGAETGELF
TRBJ2-1 | TRBV6-5 | ASGPRQGVFDSNEQF
TRBJ2-3 | TRBV7-2 | ASSLTISTDTQY
TRBJ2-1 | TRBV7-9 | ASSLSNEQF
TRBJ2-7 | TRBV10-3 | AISGQEGAVDEQY
TRBJ2-7 | TRBV7-2 | ASSPRSEQY
TRBJ1-5 | TRBV4-1 | ASSQELHRGVGNQPQH
TRBJ2-1 | TRBV7-9 | ASSPLAGPRDEQF
TRBJ2-3 | TRBV6-6 | ASRKGGENTQY
TRBJ2-3 | TRBV7-9 | ASSLPLGAGAGIDTQY
TRBJ2-5 | TRBV7-2 | ASSRGIVATQY
TRBJ2-7 | TRBV19 | ASSSGSYEQY
TRBJ2-1 | TRBV7-9 | ASSLEGWGGQNEQF
TRBJ2-3 | TRBV5-1 | ASSKDRAGDTQY
TRBJ2-3 | TRBV11-2 | ASSFPASGAASTDTQY
TRBJ2-1 | TRBV18 | ASSPETGTREYEQF
TRBJ2-2 | TRBV5-6 | ASSSLAGSKNTGELF
TRBJ1-5 | TRBV12-3/TRBV12-4 | ASRAGVLSNQPQH
TRBJ1-4 | TRBV24-1 | ATSDPHGQEDNEKLF
TRBJ2-3 | TRBV6-5 | ASSPMTLISTDTQY
TRBJ1-1 | TRBV20-1 | SASLGGQFIPF